A selection of T cell receptor beta chains follows, all from one sample in a study of regulatory T cells in long-lasting Graves disease. One entry per CDR3 protein results from TCRdb running MiXCR on the multiplex PCR reads. Of hundreds of thousands of distinct CDR3 sequences in the sample, approximately 12% were seen once. The same data also contributed to another study, on T cells in Graves' hyperthyroidism and ophthalmopathy.

The sample in question was peripheral blood mononuclear cells (PBMCs), obtained at new diagnosis, from a patient treated with antithyroid drugs. Every receptor here comes from a man between 25 and 39 years old with Graves disease. Both conserved end residues are part of each CDR3. The order of the fields is D gene, J gene, V gene, CDR3 length, clone size, CDR3 protein, CDR3 DNA. D genes are given only for firm matches. Size is omitted from some rows. Given values are once, few, many or a class for expanded clones.

TRBD1,TRBJ1-2,TRBV10-2,15,few,CASSDRGLLGYGYTF,TGCGCCAGCAGTGACAGGGGGCTCCTAGGCTATGGCTACACCTTC
.,TRBJ2-1,TRBV20-1,18,few,CSALVDSVPSGAYNEQFF,TGCAGTGCTCTCGTCGACTCCGTTCCGTCGGGGGCCTACAATGAGCAGTTCTTC
.,TRBJ1-5,TRBV11-2,15,many,CASSLGLVGNQPQHF,TGTGCCAGCAGCTTGGGTCTGGTGGGGAATCAGCCCCAGCATTTT
TRBD2,TRBJ2-1,TRBV20-1,14,many,CSAIGLAGYNEQFF,TGCAGTGCTATAGGCCTAGCGGGTTACAATGAGCAGTTCTTC
TRBD1,TRBJ1-2,TRBV6-2/TRBV6-3,14,many,CASSWGQANYGYTF,TGTGCCAGCAGTTGGGGACAGGCGAACTATGGCTACACCTTC
TRBD2,TRBJ2-5,TRBV27,16,many,CASSLGLAGYQETQYF,TGTGCCAGCAGTTTGGGACTAGCGGGATATCAAGAGACCCAGTACTTC
TRBD1,TRBJ1-2,TRBV9,16,few,CASSVTGSSTPYGYTF,TGTGCCAGCAGCGTGACAGGGTCGTCAACTCCCTATGGCTACACCTTC
.,TRBJ2-1,TRBV5-1,15,many,CASSLGWESGNEQFF,TGCGCCAGCAGCTTGGGGTGGGAGTCGGGGAATGAGCAGTTCTTC
.,TRBJ2-7,TRBV10-2,13,few,CASSGGQAYEQYF,TGCGCCAGCAGTGGAGGGCAAGCATACGAGCAGTACTTC
.,TRBJ1-1,TRBV18,13,many,CASSLRELAEAFF,TGTGCCAGCTCACTAAGGGAACTGGCTGAAGCTTTCTTT
.,TRBJ2-7,TRBV24-1,13,.,CATSDSTRYEQYF,TGTGCCACCAGTGATTCCACACGCTACGAGCAGTACTTC
TRBD1,TRBJ1-1,TRBV27,14,few,CASSYGQGVTEAFF,TGTGCCAGCAGTTACGGACAGGGTGTCACTGAAGCTTTCTTT
.,TRBJ2-7,TRBV18,14,few,CASSPSDGRYEQYF,TGTGCCAGCTCCCCGAGTGACGGACGCTACGAGCAGTACTTC
.,TRBJ2-7,TRBV3-1,14,.,CASSQGTNAYEQYF,TGTGCCAGCAGCCAAGGGACTAACGCATACGAGCAGTACTTC
.,TRBJ2-3,TRBV7-3,15,.,CAISSYLASTGTQYF,TGTGCCATCAGCTCCTATTTAGCGAGCACAGGTACGCAGTATTTT
TRBD1,TRBJ2-7,TRBV6-1,15,many,CASREGTASSYEQYF,TGTGCCAGCAGAGAGGGGACAGCTAGCTCCTACGAGCAGTACTTC
TRBD2,TRBJ2-3,TRBV5-8,19,few,CASSLVLAGVFVREDTQYF,TGTGCCAGCAGCTTAGTCTTAGCGGGAGTCTTCGTAAGAGAAGATACGCAGTATTTT
.,TRBJ2-7,TRBV6-5,15,.,CASSYSERKRYEQYF,TGTGCCAGCAGTTACTCGGAACGCAAGAGGTACGAGCAGTACTTC
TRBD2,TRBJ2-3,TRBV5-6,16,many,CASESGRVPSTDTQYF,TGTGCCAGCGAGAGCGGGAGGGTCCCTAGCACAGATACGCAGTATTTT
.,TRBJ2-5,TRBV5-6,14,.,CASSAGDSQETQYF,TGTGCCAGCAGCGCGGGGGACAGTCAAGAGACCCAGTACTTC
.,TRBJ2-7,TRBV6-1,14,many,CASSPHDGFYEQYF,TGTGCCAGCAGTCCCCACGACGGGTTCTACGAGCAGTACTTC
TRBD1,TRBJ2-2,TRBV13,17,few,CASQTQTGTGNTGELFF,TGTGCCAGCCAAACACAAACCGGGACAGGGAACACCGGGGAGCTGTTTTTT